Presented here are 26 T cell receptor beta chains from one specimen sequenced in a study of cytomegalovirus exposure and HLA in healthy donors. The study ran its PCR with 60 Vbeta and 13 Jbeta primers. Libraries were prepared by immunoSEQ multiplex PCR; TCRdb keeps only in-frame clonotypes and omits some of them. The sample holds about 110,000 clones, around 70% seen once. Sequenced material: PBMCs. The receptors derive from a boy younger than 18 in good health and CMV-seronegative.

CDR3 region: CASSLLGQLGDTQYF. Here the CDR3 DNA reads TGTGCCAGCAGTTTATTGGGACAGCTAGGAGATACGCAGTATTTT. V is TRBV27 and J is TRBJ2-3; 7 bases agree with TRBD1. V lost 1 base and J lost 5; bases outside the gene matches: 6. This CDR3 comprises 15 residues. Germline assignment: CDR1 MNHEY and CDR2 SMNVEV (reference sequence).

The V call is TRBV7-3, the J call TRBJ1-1; possibly TRBD1 for D (5 bases). Germline loops: CDR1 SGHTA, CDR2 FQGTGA. The CDR3 runs to 15 residues. V shed 2 bases and J shed 2 bases, with 12 bases lying between them. CDR3 sequence reads: CASSLGGIQNTEAFF. DNA for the CDR3: TGTGCCAGCAGCTTAGGGGGGATCCAAAACACTGAAGCTTTCTTT.

The J gene is TRBJ1-6, the V gene TRBV7-2; 9 bases agree with TRBD1. Looked up from germline, CDR1 is SGHTA and CDR2 is FQGNSA. V shed 5 bases and J 8 bases; nucleotides not matched to a gene: 4. The length of the CDR3 is 14 residues. The CDR3 nucleotides read TGTGCCAGCAGCACACAGGGGGCGTATTCACCCCTCCACTTT. Translating gives CASSTQGAYSPLHF.

This clone came up once. The CDR3 is CASSPRGSGSLYEQYF. The CDR3 coding sequence is TGTGCCAGCAGTCCCCGGGGTAGCGGGAGCTTATACGAGCAGTACTTC. The chain couples TRBV28 to TRBJ2-7; 9 bases fit TRBD2. V shed 5 bases and J 4 bases; nucleotides not matched to a gene: 12. The CDR3 extends over 16 amino acids. The germline CDR1 and CDR2 sequences are MDHEN and SYDVKM.

This chain uses TRBV5-4 with TRBJ1-1; 7 positions match TRBD1. The junction had 5 bases not matched to a gene; V was cut back by 0 bases and J by 0 bases. The CDR3 has 16 residues. CDR1 SGHNT and CDR2 YYREEE come from the germline V gene (reference sequence). The CDR3 spells CASSLGKGALNTEAFF. Here the CDR3 DNA reads TGTGCCAGCAGCTTGGGCAAGGGGGCCCTGAACACTGAAGCTTTCTTT. Variable domain in full (rest from reference TRBV5-4 and TRBJ1-1): ETGVTQSPTHLIKTRGQQVTLRCSSQSGHNTVSWYQQALGQGPQFIFQYYREEENGRGNFPPRFSGLQFPNYSSELNVNALELDDSALYLCASSLGKGALNTEAFFGQGTRLTVV.

Notes on this clone: Germline and junction disagree at one end, which may indicate a read error. The rearrangement joins TRBV7-7 to TRBJ1-5; unclear D gene. The CDR3 totals 15 residues. Germline V gene sequence: CDR1 SSHAT, CDR2 FNYEAQ (reference sequence). The CDR3 nucleotides are TGTGCTAGCAGCACCGGGGAGGATAGCAATCAGCCCCAGCATTTT. Translating it yields CASSTGEDSNQPQHF.

The chain carries TRBV9 and TRBJ2-5, with 9 nucleotides matching TRBD1. CDR3 length: 15 amino acids. Germline CDR1 is SGDLS and CDR2 is YYNGEE. The ends lost 0 bases at V and 1 base at J; junction bases unmatched: 1. The CDR3 here is CASSVGTGAQETQYF. In DNA, the CDR3 is TGTGCCAGCAGCGTAGGGACAGGGGCCCAAGAGACCCAGTACTTC.

The V call is TRBV28, the J call TRBJ2-3, with D hard to call. Germline V gives CDR1 MDHEN, CDR2 SYDVKM. The CDR3 runs to 14 residues. V was trimmed by 2 bases and J by 3 bases, leaving 9 bases between them. The CDR3 loop reads CASSLERLTDTQYF. Here the CDR3 DNA reads TGTGCCAGCAGTTTAGAGAGGCTAACAGATACGCAGTATTTT. Looking up the rest from reference TRBV28 and TRBJ2-3 gives the full variable domain: DVKVTQSSRYLVKRTGEKVFLECVQDMDHENMFWYRQDPGLGLRLIYFSYDVKMKEKGDIPEGYSVSREKKERFSLILESASTNQTSMYLCASSLERLTDTQYFGPGTRLTVL.

This chain connects TRBV7-3 to TRBJ1-1; 7 bases match TRBD1. Germline V gene data show CDR1 as SGHTA and CDR2 as FQGTGA. Trimming removed 5 bases from V and 4 bases from J; junction bases left unmatched: 10. This CDR3 contains 15 residues. The CDR3 protein is CASSPTARGSTEAFF. DNA of the CDR3: TGTGCCAGCAGCCCAACGGCCAGGGGGAGCACTGAAGCTTTCTTT.

J is TRBJ1-1 and V is TRBV9; 7 nucleotides line up with TRBD1. V lost 0 bases and J lost 5; bases outside the gene matches: 4. CDR3 length: 14 residues. CDR1 SGDLS and CDR2 YYNGEE come from the germline V gene. Here the CDR3 reads CASSVVPGGTEAFF. The DNA for the CDR3 is TGTGCCAGCAGCGTAGTGCCAGGGGGGACTGAAGCTTTCTTT.

This clone was counted a few times. The rearrangement joins TRBV4-1 to TRBJ1-1, with D possibly TRBD1 on 5 matching bases. Germline V CDR1 and CDR2: MGHRA, YSYEKL. V was pared by 3 bases and J by 5 bases, with 13 bases between. The CDR3 is 14 amino acids. CDR3 protein: CASSQTAGGTEAFF. DNA for the CDR3: TGCGCCAGCAGCCAGACCGCCGGGGGGACTGAAGCTTTCTTT.

This chain joins TRBV7-2 and TRBJ1-1, with 7 bases lining up with TRBD1. Per germline, CDR1 SGHTA and CDR2 FQGNSA. The CDR3 extends over 18 amino acids. The V segment lost 5 bases and the J segment 1 base; nucleotides outside the gene matches: 16. Written as DNA, the CDR3 is TGTGCCAGCAGCCCGGACCCCCCACCCCGGACAGGGAACACTGAAGCTTTCTTT. Its protein is CASSPDPPPRTGNTEAFF. Full variable domain (outside the CDR3, taken from reference TRBV7-2 and TRBJ1-1): GAGVSQSPSNKVTEKGKDVELRCDPISGHTALYWYRQSLGQGLEFLIYFQGNSAPDKSGLPSDRFSAERTGGSVSTLTIQRTQQEDSAVYLCASSPDPPPRTGNTEAFFGQGTRLTVV.

A single count supports this clone. The chain carries TRBV18 and TRBJ2-3; weak D call: TRBD2 (5 bases). The CDR3 length is 16 residues. CDR1 KGHSH and CDR2 LQKENI come from the germline V gene. Deletions cut 0 bases from V and 2 bases from J, with 12 bases between. CDR3 region: CASSPPGRLSTDTQYF. For the CDR3, the DNA is TGTGCCAGCTCACCACCGGGGAGACTCTCCACAGATACGCAGTATTTT.

The chain has TRBV10-1 and TRBJ2-2; D may be TRBD2 (5 bases). V was cut by 0 bases and J by 4 bases, with 12 bases left in between. The CDR3 runs to 16 residues. CDR1 is WNHNN and CDR2 is SYGVQD in the germline V gene (reference sequence). For the CDR3, the DNA is TGCGCCAGCAGTGAGTCGATAGCGCTGGGCACCGGGGAGCTGTTTTTT. This codes for CASSESIALGTGELFF.

V gene TRBV18 combines with J gene TRBJ2-7; TRBD2 might be the D (5 bases). The CDR3 covers 14 residues. Trimming cost V 0 bases and J 6 bases, with 12 bases left between them. Germline values: CDR1 KGHSH, CDR2 LQKENI. This chain's CDR3 is CASSPPNEGFEQYF. The DNA for the CDR3 is TGTGCCAGCTCACCACCGAACGAGGGCTTCGAGCAGTACTTC.

This rearrangement joins TRBV5-1 to TRBJ1-1, with TRBD1 identical over 8 bases. The CDR3 runs to 16 residues. Germline-derived CDR1 and CDR2 are SGHRS and YFSETQ. J gave up 5 bases and V 3 bases, and 12 bases lay outside the gene matches. As DNA, the CDR3 is TGCGCCAGCAGCTGGGGGGCAGGGGGCGCGGAGACTGAAGCTTTCTTT. It encodes CASSWGAGGAETEAFF.

The chain combines TRBV20-1 with TRBJ1-1; 9 nucleotides align to TRBD1. V shed 6 bases, J shed 8 bases, and the junction held 4 bases outside the gene matches. The V gene's germline CDR1 is DFQATT and CDR2 SNEGSKA (reference sequence). The CDR3 has 11 amino acids. DNA for the CDR3: TGCAGTGCCACGGGACAGGGCGAAGCTTTCTTT. This codes for CSATGQGEAFF.

The chain has TRBV7-9 and TRBJ2-6; the match to TRBD1 covers 10 bases. Germline values: CDR1 SEHNR, CDR2 FQNEAQ (reference sequence). V dropped 1 base and J dropped 2; count of bases not matched to a gene: 5. This CDR3 is 18 amino acids long. CDR3 region: CASSLGPGQGTGANVLTF. The DNA of the CDR3 is TGTGCCAGCAGCTTAGGACCGGGACAGGGGACTGGGGCCAACGTCCTGACTTTC.

The chain carries TRBV9 and TRBJ2-3, with TRBD1 matching over 12 bases. With 4 bases clipped from V and 3 bases from J, the junction kept 6 bases outside the gene matches. The CDR3 has 16 amino acids. Germline CDR1 and CDR2: SGDLS and YYNGEE. Here the CDR3 DNA reads TGTGCCAGCAGCCCACGGGACAGGGGGCCAACAGATACGCAGTATTTT. Residues: CASSPRDRGPTDTQYF. Full variable domain (rest looked up from reference TRBV9 and TRBJ2-3): DSGVTQTPKHLITATGQRVTLRCSPRSGDLSVYWYQQSLDQGLQFLIQYYNGEERAKGNILERFSAQQFPDLHSELNLSSLELGDSALYFCASSPRDRGPTDTQYFGPGTRLTVL.

This chain uses TRBV5-4 with TRBJ2-2; tentatively, D is TRBD2 (6 bases). Germline values: CDR1 SGHNT, CDR2 YYREEE (reference sequence). V shed 3 bases and J shed 0 bases, with 12 bases lying between them. The CDR3 loop spans 16 amino acids. The CDR3 sequence is CASSSRLESNTGELFF. For the CDR3, the DNA is TGTGCCAGCAGCTCGAGACTAGAATCGAACACCGGGGAGCTGTTTTTT.

This chain links TRBV4-3 with TRBJ2-3; TRBD1 aligns across 8 bases. This CDR3 is 15 amino acids long. The trim removed 4 bases at V and 2 bases at J, leaving 5 bases unmatched. Germline V gene lookup returns CDR1 LGHNA and CDR2 YSLEER. The CDR3 spells CASSRSGGFTDTQYF. In DNA form, the CDR3 reads TGCGCCAGCAGCCGCTCAGGGGGCTTCACAGATACGCAGTATTTT.

The V and J genes are TRBV4-2 and TRBJ2-2; 11 bases fit TRBD2. Germline V gene lookup returns CDR1 LGHNA and CDR2 YNFKEQ. The CDR3 spans 15 residues. V lost 1 base and J lost 8; bases outside the gene matches: 3. The DNA of the CDR3 is TGTGCCAGCAGCCAAGCCCGGACTAGCGGGGGGGAGCTGTTTTTT. Translated: CASSQARTSGGELFF.

This clone was counted only a few times. This chain connects TRBV6-6 to TRBJ1-1, with a weak D call TRBD1 (6 bases). V shed 0 bases and J shed 3 bases, with 14 bases lying between them. The CDR3 extends over 16 amino acids. The germline gives CDR1 MNHNY, CDR2 SVGAGI (reference sequence). The CDR3 bases are TGTGCCAGCAGTTACTCGAGGGGAGGGGGATACACTGAAGCTTTCTTT. Translated: CASSYSRGGGYTEAFF.

V gene TRBV28 combines with J gene TRBJ2-7, with 8 nucleotides matching TRBD2. Trimming cost V 5 bases and J 3 bases; bases outside gene matches: 9. Germline-derived CDR1 and CDR2 are MDHEN and SYDVKM. The CDR3 length is 15 residues. The DNA for the CDR3 is TGTGCCAGCAGTGGGGGACTAGAGATCTACTACGAGCAGTACTTC. Encoded protein: CASSGGLEIYYEQYF. Using reference TRBV28 and TRBJ2-7 for the parts outside the CDR3, the full variable domain is DVKVTQSSRYLVKRTGEKVFLECVQDMDHENMFWYRQDPGLGLRLIYFSYDVKMKEKGDIPEGYSVSREKKERFSLILESASTNQTSMYLCASSGGLEIYYEQYFGPGTRLTVT.

The CDR3 nucleotides are TGCGCCAGCAGCCTGAGGGCGAGGCAGCCCCTGCCCTCTGGGGCCAACGTCCTGACTTTC. It codes for CASSLRARQPLPSGANVLTF. The chain is built from TRBV5-1 and TRBJ2-6; possibly TRBD2 for D (5 bases). CDR1 is SGHRS, CDR2 YFSETQ, per germline. Trimming removed 4 bases from V and 0 bases from J, with 23 bases in between. This CDR3 contains 20 residues.

This clone was recorded only once. The DNA for the CDR3 is TGTGCCTGGAGTGTAGTAGGGACAGGGGACGAGCAGTACTTC. Its translation is CAWSVVGTGDEQYF. V usage is TRBV30 and J usage is TRBJ2-7, with 10 bases fitting TRBD1. Germline values: CDR1 GTSNPN, CDR2 SVGIG (reference sequence). This CDR3 is built from 14 residues. Losses at the gene ends were 0 bases for V and 5 bases for J; bases not matched to a gene: 4.